This T cell receptor (beta chain) was captured by sequencing in a study of a mutant IDH1 vaccine in newly diagnosed glioma. As concerns this clone: What it binds is unknown.

Sequencing used immunoSEQ multiplex PCR; TCRdb keeps in-frame clones, though not all of them. The repertoire includes approximately 100,000 clones, roughly 90% of them detected once, and roughly 0.81% sits in the top ten. This CDR3 comprises 15 residues. Germline V gene data show CDR1 as MNHNY and CDR2 as SVGAGI (reference sequence). The V end was cut by 8 bases, the J end by 1 base, with 17 bases between. Time point: week 47, end of study. One vaccine dose held 300 ug of mutant IDH1 20-mer peptide and came with topical imiquimod. Scheduled for weeks 1, 3, 5, 7, 11, 15, 19 and 23, eight vaccinations were given to patients.

The receptor's source is a woman aged 50 to 60 with glioma. The chain couples TRBV6-6 to TRBJ2-5, with no clear D. The sample in question was PBMCs, obtained from a glioma patient whose treatment included an IDH1 peptide vaccine. The CDR3 DNA sequence: TGTGCCAGCGCCGTATTTAAGGTGATCCAAGAGACCCAGTACTTC. It encodes CASAVFKVIQETQYF.